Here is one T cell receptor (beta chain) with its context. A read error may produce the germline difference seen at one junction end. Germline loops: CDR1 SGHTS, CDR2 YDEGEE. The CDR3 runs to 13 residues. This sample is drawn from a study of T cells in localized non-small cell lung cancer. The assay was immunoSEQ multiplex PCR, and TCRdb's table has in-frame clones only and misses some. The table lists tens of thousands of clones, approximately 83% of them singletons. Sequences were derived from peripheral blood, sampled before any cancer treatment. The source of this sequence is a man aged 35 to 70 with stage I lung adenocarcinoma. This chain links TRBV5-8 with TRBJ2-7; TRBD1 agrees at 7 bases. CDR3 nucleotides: TGTGCCAGCACCTTGACAGGGAGCCACGAGCAGTACTTC. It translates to CASTLTGSHEQYF.